This T cell receptor (beta chain) was recovered during a study of shared clonotypes between healthy human individuals. Unsorted samples drew genomic DNA from approximately 87 million PBMCs. Deep-level assay runs were performed. Sequencing was performed on unsorted PBMC DNA using ten immunoSEQ deep assay plates. This table comes from immunoSEQ multiplex PCR, and its TCRdb copy is limited to in-frame clones, with some not included. The table shows approximately 510,000 clones, with 79% occurring only once. V trimming: 6 bases; J trimming: 9 bases; junction bases outside the gene matches: 12. Germline CDR1 LNHDA, CDR2 SQIVND (reference sequence). This CDR3 spans 15 amino acids.

The receptor's source is a woman aged 40 to 50 in good health. Some clones in this sample may be carry-over from other donors' samples. The chain has TRBV19 and TRBJ2-1, with 9 bases lining up with TRBD2. What was sequenced was PBMCs. The CDR3 DNA sequence: TGTGCCAGTAGAGATAGCGGGAGTATTTCGGTTGAGCAGTTCTTC. Amino acid sequence: CASRDSGSISVEQFF.